This T cell receptor beta chain was sequenced in a study of cytomegalovirus exposure and HLA in healthy donors. Overall study results and limits: Exclusion applied to some V segments, including TRBV6-2 and TRBV6-3, as they were indistinguishable. Generally TCR sequences proved uncommon, though certain public TCRs appeared in numerous donors.

In the PCR, 60 Vbeta and 13 Jbeta primers were used. Measured with immunoSEQ multiplex PCR; TCRdb has only the in-frame clones, and not every one. The sample has about 110,000 clones, 65% seen once. The CDR3 loop spans 17 amino acids. Looked up from germline, CDR1 is SGHVS and CDR2 is FQNEAQ. Trimming shortened V by 1 base and J by 2 bases, and 15 bases separated the two germline ends. With respect to this clone: Its matching antigen is unknown.

The sequence was collected from a man under 40 in good health and CMV-seropositive. The sample comprised PBMCs. This chain joins TRBV7-8 and TRBJ1-5, with unresolved D. The CDR3 DNA reads as TGTGCCAGCAGCTTAGTACGCGAGGGATTTCGCAATCAGCCCCAGCATTTT. Translation gives CASSLVREGFRNQPQHF. The full variable domain, in which reference TRBV7-8 and TRBJ1-5 provide the parts outside the CDR3, is GAGVSQSPRYKVAKRGQDVALRCDPISGHVSLFWYQQALGQGPEFLTYFQNEAQLDKSGLPSDRFFAERPEGSVSTLKIQRTQQEDSAVYLCASSLVREGFRNQPQHFGDGTRLSIL.